A single sample is the source of the 17 T cell receptor beta chains below, sequenced in a study of blood T cell repertoires in COVID-19. The data were produced by immunoSEQ multiplex PCR, yet TCRdb's version contains in-frame clones alone and is incomplete. This sample has approximately 300,000 clones, with approximately 81% found just once. Sequencing was done on a sample of PBMCs or T cells enriched from blood (not recorded which). These receptors originate from a woman in her 30s who had been exposed to COVID-19.

The chain uses TRBV7-8 and TRBJ2-7; D unresolved. Germline V gene data show CDR1 as SGHVS and CDR2 as FQNEAQ. The CDR3 has 11 residues. Between the trimmed V and J ends, which lost 0 bases and 5 bases, there was a span of 2 bases. This chain's CDR3 is CASSLADEQYF. CDR3 DNA sequence: TGTGCCAGCAGCTTAGCCGACGAGCAGTACTTC.

This chain joins TRBV2 and TRBJ2-1, with 7 bases identical to TRBD1. The CDR3 has 13 residues. CDR1 SNHLY and CDR2 FYNNEI come from the germline V gene. The V segment lost 7 bases and the J segment 4 bases; nucleotides outside the gene matches: 4. The CDR3 loop is CASTGTEYNEQFF. The DNA of the CDR3 is TGTGCCAGCACCGGGACAGAGTACAATGAGCAGTTCTTC. Based on the CDR3 plus reference TRBV2 and TRBJ2-1, the full variable domain is EPEVTQTPSHQVTQMGQEVILRCVPISNHLYFYWYRQILGQKVEFLVSFYNNEISEKSEIFDDQFSVERPDGSNFTLKIRSTKLEDSAMYFCASTGTEYNEQFFGPGTRLTVL.

This sequence joins TRBV5-1 and TRBJ2-1, with D tentatively TRBD2 (5 bases). Germline loops: CDR1 SGHRS, CDR2 YFSETQ. V was clipped by 2 bases and J by 10 bases, with 7 bases between them. The CDR3 is 11 residues long. CDR3: CASSFGLEQFF. DNA for the CDR3: TGCGCCAGCAGCTTCGGACTCGAGCAGTTCTTC. The full variable domain, its missing parts supplied by reference TRBV5-1 and TRBJ2-1, is KAGVTQTPRYLIKTRGQQVTLSCSPISGHRSVSWYQQTPGQGLQFLFEYFSETQRNKGNFPGRFSGRQFSNSRSEMNVSTLELGDSALYLCASSFGLEQFFGPGTRLTVL.

The V gene is TRBV12-3 or TRBV12-4, the J gene TRBJ1-2; D gene unclear. CDR3 size: 13 residues. Trimming shortened V by 0 bases and J by 8 bases, and 10 bases separated the two germline ends. CDR3 sequence reads: CASSLAPSLGYTF. The CDR3 region has the DNA TGTGCCAGCAGTTTAGCCCCCTCTTTGGGCTACACCTTC.

The V gene is TRBV5-1, the J gene TRBJ1-4, with unresolved D. V lost 4 bases, J lost 0 bases, and 13 bases lay in between. The germline V gene encodes CDR1 SGHRS and CDR2 YFSETQ. CDR3 length equals 16 residues. The CDR3 reads CASSRDPTATNEKLFF. CDR3 coding DNA: TGCGCCAGCAGCCGAGACCCTACAGCAACTAATGAAAAACTGTTTTTT. The whole variable domain, filled in from reference TRBV5-1 and TRBJ1-4, reads KAGVTQTPRYLIKTRGQQVTLSCSPISGHRSVSWYQQTPGQGLQFLFEYFSETQRNKGNFPGRFSGRQFSNSRSEMNVSTLELGDSALYLCASSRDPTATNEKLFFGSGTQLSVL.

This chain joins TRBV4-3 and TRBJ2-1; 10 bases match TRBD1. This CDR3 is 15 amino acids long. The junction had 3 bases not matched to a gene; V was cut back by 2 bases and J by 5 bases. Germline V gene sequence: CDR1 LGHNA, CDR2 YSLEER. CDR3 DNA: TGCGCCAGCAGCCAATGGACAGGGGGAGACAATGAGCAGTTCTTC. Translation: CASSQWTGGDNEQFF.

In this sample, this clone turned up once. The CDR3 is CAPGLADSTGELFF. CDR3 sequence (DNA): TGTGCCCCAGGACTAGCGGACTCTACCGGGGAGCTGTTTTTT. The V gene is TRBV21-1, the J gene TRBJ2-2; the DNA was not compared with TRBD2, the D call given in the table. TRBV21-1 is a known pseudogene. CDR3 length: 14 residues.

This chain uses TRBV9 with TRBJ2-5, with 9 bases fitting TRBD2. Germline V gives CDR1 SGDLS, CDR2 YYNGEE. V lost 0 bases to trimming and J lost 2 bases; unmatched junction nucleotides: 8. The CDR3 is 17 amino acids. The CDR3 nucleotides are TGTGCCAGCAGCGTAGATTTGGCGGGAGGGTGGCAAGAGACCCAGTACTTC. Its protein is CASSVDLAGGWQETQYF. Drawing the rest from reference TRBV9 and TRBJ2-5, the complete variable domain is DSGVTQTPKHLITATGQRVTLRCSPRSGDLSVYWYQQSLDQGLQFLIQYYNGEERAKGNILERFSAQQFPDLHSELNLSSLELGDSALYFCASSVDLAGGWQETQYFGPGTRLLVL.

V and J are TRBV2 and TRBJ2-5; the match to TRBD1 covers 7 bases. The V gene end was trimmed by 6 bases and the J gene end by 1 base; junction bases not matched to a gene: 8. The CDR3 sequence is 15 residues long. Germline values: CDR1 SNHLY, CDR2 FYNNEI. The CDR3 here is CASRQVTGAQETQYF. CDR3 bases: TGTGCCAGCAGACAAGTAACAGGGGCCCAAGAGACCCAGTACTTC.

The V and J genes are TRBV9 and TRBJ2-1; D unclear. This CDR3 is built from 15 residues. Germline CDR1 and CDR2: SGDLS and YYNGEE. Trimming pared 0 bases from V and 0 bases from J, leaving 7 bases between. The CDR3: CASSVGRFSYNEQFF. CDR3 nucleotide sequence: TGTGCCAGCAGCGTAGGCAGGTTCTCCTACAATGAGCAGTTCTTC.

The chain recombines TRBV19 with TRBJ1-4; 7 bases align to TRBD1. J gave up 2 bases and V 5 bases, and 5 bases lay outside the gene matches. The germline V gene encodes CDR1 LNHDA and CDR2 SQIVND (reference sequence). The CDR3 totals 15 residues. CDR3 sequence reads: CASSQSTGTNEKLFF. The DNA of the CDR3 is TGTGCCAGTAGTCAATCGACAGGGACTAATGAAAAACTGTTTTTT.

The chain has TRBV5-4 and TRBJ1-6, with a weak D call TRBD1 (6 bases). Germline loops: CDR1 SGHNT, CDR2 YYREEE (reference sequence). There are 14 residues in the CDR3. Trimming cost V 4 bases and J 7 bases, with 12 bases left between them. The CDR3 protein is CASSPQGQNSPLHF. The CDR3 DNA is TGTGCCAGCAGCCCCCAGGGGCAGAATTCACCCCTCCACTTT.

The gene calls are TRBV4-3 and TRBJ1-4; no firm D call. Trimming took 0 bases from V and 8 from J, leaving 13 bases between them. The CDR3 consists of 15 residues. Germline CDR1 LGHNA, CDR2 YSLEER. The CDR3 bases are TGCGCCAGCAGCCAAGACAGACTTACGAAGGAAAAACTGTTTTTT. The encoded protein is CASSQDRLTKEKLFF.

The chain joins TRBV7-9 to TRBJ2-1; 13 nucleotides line up with TRBD2. Unmatched junction bases numbered 6, after V lost 0 bases and J lost 10 bases. Per the germline V gene, CDR1 is SEHNR and CDR2 is FQNEAQ (reference sequence). The CDR3 has 16 amino acids. The CDR3, as DNA: TGTGCCAGCAGCTTAGCCGGGACTAGCGGGGCGGGGGAGCAGTTCTTC. Translating gives CASSLAGTSGAGEQFF.

The chain joins TRBV21-1 to TRBJ1-5; the table gives TRBD1 as D, unverified against the DNA. TRBV21-1 is a pseudogene segment. The CDR3 spans 12 residues. The chain's CDR3 is CASSIGGGAQHF. As DNA, the CDR3 is TGTGCCAGCAGCATAGGGGGCGGGGCCCAGCATTTT.

The chain combines TRBV19 with TRBJ1-3, with 7 bases identical to TRBD1. The trim removed 7 bases at V and 0 bases at J, leaving 3 bases unmatched. The germline gives CDR1 LNHDA, CDR2 SQIVND (reference sequence). The CDR3 length is 14 residues. CDR3 amino acids: CASNNRGSGNTIYF. CDR3 DNA: TGTGCCAGTAATAACAGGGGCTCTGGAAACACCATATATTTT.

The chain joins TRBV12-5 to TRBJ1-1, with a tentative D call TRBD1 (5 bases). The germline V gene has CDR1 LGHNT and CDR2 FRNRAP. This CDR3 region has 14 residues. Trimming cost V 6 bases and J 4 bases, with 15 bases left between them. The CDR3 spells CASGLSGGVTEAFF. In DNA, the CDR3 is TGTGCTAGTGGGCTGTCAGGAGGGGTCACTGAAGCTTTCTTT.